The 17 T cell receptor beta chains listed next were all sequenced from one sample in a study of blood T cell repertoires in COVID-19. Assay: immunoSEQ multiplex PCR; the TCRdb copy retains only in-frame clones and omits some. The sample shows 70,000 to 80,000 clones, about 91% of them seen only once. Sequenced: peripheral blood. The origin of the receptors is a woman in her forties or fifties with acute or convalescent COVID-19.

V usage is TRBV29-1 and J usage is TRBJ2-3; a weak D match, TRBD1 (6 bases). Looked up from germline, CDR1 is SQVTM and CDR2 is ANQGSEA. Trimming took 0 bases from V and 3 from J, leaving 10 bases between them. The CDR3 loop spans 14 amino acids. The chain's CDR3 is CSVEDWGQTDTQYF. The CDR3 DNA reads as TGCAGCGTTGAAGATTGGGGGCAAACAGATACGCAGTATTTT.

The rearrangement uses TRBV28 and TRBJ1-2, with a tentative D call TRBD1 (5 bases). Germline V gene lookup returns CDR1 MDHEN and CDR2 SYDVKM. There are 13 residues in the CDR3. Trimming removed 6 bases at V and 4 bases at J, with 12 bases between. For the CDR3, the DNA is TGTGCCAGCAGCCCCAACAGGTCCTATGGCTACACCTTC. Translating it yields CASSPNRSYGYTF.

The V gene is TRBV28, the J gene TRBJ2-3; 10 nucleotides match TRBD2. Germline assignment: CDR1 MDHEN and CDR2 SYDVKM. The CDR3 runs to 17 residues. With 3 bases clipped from V and 0 bases from J, the junction kept 6 bases outside the gene matches. CDR3 bases: TGTGCCAGCAGTTTCGGGTCACTAGCGGGGAGCACAGATACGCAGTATTTT. It translates to CASSFGSLAGSTDTQYF.

As for this clone: At one end the junction does not follow the germline gene, possibly because of a read error. The V call is TRBV10-3, the J call TRBJ1-4; the match to TRBD1 covers 10 bases. The germline V gene has CDR1 ENHRY and CDR2 SYGVKD. This CDR3 is built from 15 residues. CDR3 in amino acids: CAISGDRGLNEKLFF. CDR3 coding DNA: TGTGCCATCAGTGGGGACAGGGGTCTTAATGAGAAACTGTTTTTT.

V is TRBV9 and J is TRBJ2-3; no clear D gene. Germline CDR1 is SGDLS and CDR2 is YYNGEE. Trimming left V 2 bases short and J 0 bases short, with 4 bases between. CDR3 length: 13 residues. The chain's CDR3 is CASSVTSTDTQYF. DNA for the CDR3: TGTGCCAGCAGCGTGACTAGCACAGATACGCAGTATTTT.

V and J are TRBV6-5 and TRBJ1-5; a possible D gene is TRBD1 (6 bases). CDR3 length: 15 amino acids. The V and J ends lost 6 bases and 0 bases respectively, with 12 bases between them. Per germline, CDR1 MNHEY and CDR2 SVGAGI. Here the CDR3 DNA reads TGTGCCAGCAGACGTGGACAGAATAGCAATCAGCCCCAGCATTTT. Its translation is CASRRGQNSNQPQHF.

Here the CDR3 DNA reads TGTGCCAGCAGCGGGACAGGGTCCTACAATGAGCAGTTCTTC. This translates into CASSGTGSYNEQFF. The rearrangement joins TRBV3-1 (or the pseudogene TRBV3-2) to TRBJ2-1, with TRBD1 identical over 9 bases. This CDR3 spans 14 amino acids. The V gene end was trimmed by 5 bases and the J gene end by 1 base; junction bases not matched to a gene: 0. CDR1 LGHDT and CDR2 YNNKEL come from the germline V gene (reference sequence).

CDR3 protein: CASSGDRDRGSETQYF. CDR3 sequence (DNA): TGTGCCAGCAGTGGCGACCGGGACAGGGGGTCTGAGACCCAGTACTTC. This chain connects TRBV25-1 to TRBJ2-5, with TRBD1 identical over 11 bases. V shed 4 bases, J shed 5 bases, and the junction held 9 bases outside the gene matches. The V gene's germline CDR1 is MGHDK and CDR2 SYGVNS. This CDR3 has 16 residues.

The chain is built from TRBV30 and TRBJ1-5, with TRBD1 identical over 9 bases. The CDR3 is 15 amino acids. With V trimmed by 3 bases and J by 4 bases, 7 bases remained unmatched. Germline CDR1 GTSNPN, CDR2 SVGIG (reference sequence). The CDR3 protein is CAWRIQGAGNQPQHF. The CDR3 DNA follows: TGTGCCTGGAGAATACAGGGGGCGGGTAATCAGCCCCAGCATTTT.

This clone was counted a single time. The chain employs TRBV7-8 and TRBJ1-2; D ambiguous. This CDR3 spans 17 amino acids. The V and J ends lost 5 bases and 3 bases respectively, with 22 bases between them. Germline V gives CDR1 SGHVS, CDR2 FQNEAQ. The CDR3 reads CASSPQPRQPTHYGYTF. As DNA, the CDR3 is TGTGCCAGCAGCCCACAACCTAGGCAGCCGACCCACTATGGCTACACCTTC.

The V and J genes are TRBV30 and TRBJ1-1, with a weak D call TRBD1 (5 bases). V shed 3 bases and J shed 1 base, with 9 bases lying between them. The CDR3 runs 13 residues. Germline assignment: CDR1 GTSNPN and CDR2 SVGIG (reference sequence). The CDR3 DNA reads as TGTGCCTGGAGGACAGCAGAGAACACTGAAGCTTTCTTT. Translating gives CAWRTAENTEAFF.

The rearrangement joins TRBV7-9 to TRBJ1-4; no clear D. Trimming removed 4 bases at V and 8 bases at J, with 17 bases between. The CDR3 has 15 amino acids. Germline CDR1 and CDR2: SEHNR and FQNEAQ (reference sequence). The CDR3, as DNA: TGTGCCAGCAGCTATTTGGGCATTTCGCAGGAAAAACTGTTTTTT. It translates to CASSYLGISQEKLFF.

The chain is built from TRBV19 and TRBJ1-3, with 7 bases lining up with TRBD1. The germline CDR1 and CDR2 sequences are LNHDA and SQIVND (reference sequence). The length of the CDR3 is 15 residues. V shed 6 bases, J shed 2 bases, and the junction held 7 bases outside the gene matches. This CDR3 reads CASSIDREPGNTIYF. In DNA form, the CDR3 reads TGTGCCAGTAGCATCGACAGGGAACCTGGAAACACCATATATTTT.

This chain uses TRBV28 with TRBJ2-3; 9 bases are shared with TRBD2. This CDR3 is 15 amino acids long. Germline CDR1 MDHEN, CDR2 SYDVKM. V shed 5 bases and J 5 bases; nucleotides not matched to a gene: 8. The CDR3 nucleotides read TGTGCCAGCAGTAACCGGGGCGGGAGGGTAGATACGCAGTATTTT. This sequence encodes CASSNRGGRVDTQYF.

The chain is built from TRBV19 and TRBJ1-1; weak D call: TRBD1 (6 bases). The CDR3 consists of 16 residues. V was trimmed by 3 bases and J by 0 bases, leaving 14 bases between them. Germline CDR1 is LNHDA and CDR2 is SQIVND (reference sequence). This CDR3 reads CASSIRGKGMNTEAFF. The CDR3 nucleotides read TGTGCCAGTAGTATTAGGGGGAAAGGGATGAACACTGAAGCTTTCTTT.

The J gene is TRBJ2-3, the V gene TRBV6-4; TRBD1 aligns across 7 bases. CDR3 length: 14 residues. Germline lookup yields CDR1 MRHNA and CDR2 SNTAGT. The ends lost 5 bases at V and 7 bases at J; junction bases unmatched: 9. This CDR3 is CASSFGQEEHTQYF. CDR3 nucleotide sequence: TGTGCCAGCAGTTTCGGACAGGAAGAACATACGCAGTATTTT.

The rearrangement joins TRBV10-2 to TRBJ1-2; maybe TRBD1 (5 bases). The CDR3 contains 14 residues. Germline CDR1 and CDR2: WSHSY and SAAADI. Between the trimmed V and J ends, which lost 5 bases and 7 bases, there was a span of 17 bases. CDR3 DNA sequence: TGCGCCAGCAGTCAATCGGACACGGGTAGTGGCTACACCTTC. It yields the protein CASSQSDTGSGYTF.